This TCR beta chain appears in the sequencing data of a study of control samples from healthy donors and cancer patients. Method: immunoSEQ multiplex PCR; TCRdb's copy keeps in-frame clones and lacks some. The sample has some 65,000 clones, roughly 80% seen once. CDR3 length: 11 amino acids. Per germline, CDR1 MDHEN and CDR2 SYDVKM. Trimming pared 11 bases from V and 1 base from J, leaving 8 bases between. This clone appeared a single time. The receptor's source is a woman aged 50 to 60 with lung cancer. Sequenced sample: PBMCs. The V and J genes are TRBV28 and TRBJ2-5; no reliable D call. The CDR3 protein is CAGGFQETQYF. CDR3 nucleotides: TGTGCCGGCGGATTCCAAGAGACCCAGTACTTC.